This passage covers 25 T cell receptor beta chains from one sample sequenced in a study of blood T cells in healthy people across ages. With a J-beta primer mix and a sample-barcoded 5' primer, a second PCR ran about 7 to 11 cycles. MiXCR was run by TCRdb on the 5' RACE reads, yielding one entry per CDR3 protein. The table shows approximately 1.5 million distinct CDR3 sequences, with 35% to 45% occurring only once. The sequencing sample was made of blood. The receptors derive from a young woman in good health.

This clonotype was picked up one time. The CDR3 sequence: CASSQVVRSTDTQYF. Written as DNA, the CDR3 is TGCGCCAGCAGCCAAGTTGTCCGAAGCACAGATACGCAGTATTTT. The chain couples TRBV4-1 to TRBJ2-3; no reliable D call. Trimming stripped 1 base from V and 0 bases from J, with 8 bases between. The germline gives CDR1 MGHRA, CDR2 YSYEKL. The CDR3 covers 15 residues.

The rearrangement links TRBV6-1 to TRBJ1-2; D is unclear. The CDR3 is made up of 15 amino acids. The V and J ends lost 2 bases and 3 bases respectively, with 13 bases between them. Germline loops: CDR1 MNHNS, CDR2 SASEGT. CDR3 nucleotide sequence: TGTGCCAGCAGTGAATATGCCAGCGACTACTATGGCTACACCTTC. This gives the protein CASSEYASDYYGYTF.

The chain joins TRBV28 to TRBJ2-7; D is uncertain. The J call could be wrong; TRBJ2-5 is a better fit for the DNA end. This CDR3 has 13 amino acids. The V gene's germline CDR1 is MDHEN and CDR2 SYDVKM. CDR3 nucleotide sequence: TGTGCCAGCACAGGTCAGACAATAGAGACCCAGTACTTC. It translates to CASTGQTIETQYF.

The V gene is TRBV20-1, the J gene TRBJ2-7; D is unresolved. The CDR3 is 11 residues long. V was cut by 5 bases and J by 3 bases, with 8 bases left in between. The V gene's germline CDR1 is DFQATT and CDR2 SNEGSKA (reference sequence). The DNA for the CDR3 is TGCAGTGCTTTTAGTCGCTACGAGCAGTACTTC. It encodes CSAFSRYEQYF.

The chain uses TRBV7-2 and TRBJ2-3, with 10 bases fitting TRBD2. This CDR3 contains 16 residues. Germline lookup yields CDR1 SGHTA and CDR2 FQGNSA. With 3 bases clipped from V and 0 bases from J, the junction kept 3 bases outside the gene matches. CDR3 region: CASSLTSGLSTDTQYF. CDR3 DNA sequence: TGTGCCAGCAGCTTGACTAGCGGGCTGAGCACAGATACGCAGTATTTT.

V usage is TRBV4-3 and J usage is TRBJ2-3, with a possible D match to TRBD2 (5 bases). Germline V gene data show CDR1 as LGHNA and CDR2 as YSLEER. The CDR3 length is 13 residues. V lost 4 bases, J lost 5 bases, and 10 bases lay in between. The CDR3 reads CASSLGREDTQYF. In DNA, the CDR3 is TGCGCCAGCAGCCTCGGACGGGAAGATACGCAGTATTTT.

The rearrangement joins TRBV7-2 to TRBJ2-3, with a tentative D call TRBD2 (5 bases). Trimming left V 1 base short and J 10 bases short, with 9 bases between. The CDR3 length is 12 residues. Looked up from germline, CDR1 is SGHTA and CDR2 is FQGNSA. CDR3 nucleotides: TGTGCCAGCAGCTTAGACCGGGGTCCGCAGTATTTT. Encoded protein: CASSLDRGPQYF.

As to this clonotype: At one boundary the junction diverges from the germline segment, which might be a read error. V gene TRBV7-7 combines with J gene TRBJ2-1; 8 nucleotides match TRBD2. Matching the DNA end better, TRBJ2-7 makes the J call doubtful. This CDR3 has 14 residues. Germline V gives CDR1 SSHAT, CDR2 FNYEAQ (reference sequence). The CDR3 bases are TGTGCTAGCAGCCCGGGACTAGGCTTCGATGAGCAGTACTTC. Protein: CASSPGLGFDEQYF.

In this sample, this clonotype turned up a few times. This chain links TRBV7-2 with TRBJ2-7, with D tentatively TRBD1 (5 bases). The CDR3 sequence is 13 residues long. V lost 0 bases and J 6 bases, leaving 9 bases between the germline ends. CDR1 and CDR2 (germline): SGHTA, FQGNSA. CDR3 region: CASSLAYRSEQYF. The CDR3 nucleotides read TGTGCCAGCAGCTTAGCCTACAGGAGCGAGCAGTACTTC.

The V gene is TRBV5-5, the J gene TRBJ2-1; the D is unclear. This CDR3 spans 13 amino acids. Per germline, CDR1 SGHKS and CDR2 YYEKEE (reference sequence). With 6 bases removed from V and 6 bases from J, the gap between germline ends came to 13 bases. As DNA, the CDR3 is TGTGCCAGCACCCTCGGCCGCAGCAATGAGCAGTTCTTC. It is translated as CASTLGRSNEQFF.

This sequence joins TRBV4-1 and TRBJ1-1; the D is unclear. The CDR3 consists of 12 residues. Germline V gene lookup returns CDR1 MGHRA and CDR2 YSYEKL. Trimming shortened V by 3 bases and J by 3 bases, and 5 bases separated the two germline ends. The CDR3 coding sequence is TGCGCCAGCAGCCAGTGGGACACTGAAGCTTTCTTT. Its translation: CASSQWDTEAFF.

There are a few counts of this clonotype. V usage is TRBV7-9 and J usage is TRBJ2-1; TRBD1 matches at 8 bases. With 4 bases clipped from V and 7 bases from J, the junction kept 6 bases outside the gene matches. CDR3 length: 14 amino acids. CDR1 SEHNR and CDR2 FQNEAQ come from the germline V gene (reference sequence). The CDR3 here is CASSSRTGINEQFF. In DNA form, the CDR3 reads TGTGCCAGCAGCTCCCGGACAGGGATTAATGAGCAGTTCTTC.

This chain connects TRBV6-5 to TRBJ2-3; 11 bases are shared with TRBD1. This CDR3 is 16 amino acids long. Per the germline V gene, CDR1 is MNHEY and CDR2 is SVGAGI. V gave up 2 bases and J gave up 4 bases; unmatched junction bases: 5. Here the CDR3 reads CASSYTDRGPSDTQYF. CDR3 sequence (DNA): TGTGCCAGCAGTTACACGGACAGGGGGCCTTCAGATACGCAGTATTTT.

This clonotype was counted many times. The chain employs TRBV4-3 and TRBJ2-4; tentatively, D is TRBD2 (6 bases). The CDR3 contains 15 residues. Germline V gives CDR1 LGHNA, CDR2 YSLEER. Trimming cost V 1 base and J 4 bases, with 11 bases left between them. This CDR3 reads CASSQGASGKNIQYF. DNA for the CDR3: TGCGCCAGCAGCCAAGGCGCCAGCGGGAAAAACATTCAGTACTTC.

This clonotype was picked up one time. The V call is TRBV6-5, the J call TRBJ1-2; D call uncertain. The CDR3 is 13 amino acids. The V and J ends lost 1 base and 4 bases respectively, with 7 bases between them. Germline V gene data show CDR1 as MNHEY and CDR2 as SVGAGI. This chain's CDR3 is CASSYYHSYGYTF. As DNA, the CDR3 is TGTGCCAGCAGTTACTACCACAGCTATGGCTACACCTTC.

In its sample, this clonotype was seen a few times. The rearrangement links TRBV7-8 to TRBJ2-5; 14 nucleotides agree with TRBD2. Germline assignment: CDR1 SGHVS and CDR2 FQNEAQ. With V trimmed by 2 bases and J by 3 bases, 11 bases remained unmatched. The CDR3 consists of 19 residues. The CDR3 sequence: CASSLWRLAGGRYKETQYF. For the CDR3, the DNA is TGTGCCAGCAGCTTATGGCGACTAGCGGGGGGGAGGTACAAAGAGACCCAGTACTTC.

The chain has TRBV29-1 and TRBJ2-1, with 10 bases identical to TRBD2. The J call is uncertain, as TRBJ2-7 better fits the DNA end. This CDR3 spans 14 amino acids. The V gene's germline CDR1 is SQVTM and CDR2 ANQGSEA. CDR3 sequence: CSPEGLAGDNEQYF. CDR3 in DNA: TGCAGCCCCGAGGGGCTAGCGGGGGACAATGAGCAGTACTTC.

This clonotype was seen more than once but under ten times. This chain links TRBV10-3 with TRBJ2-1; no firm D call. The CDR3 is 13 residues long. Trimming left V 10 bases short and J 4 bases short, with 14 bases between. The V gene's germline CDR1 is ENHRY and CDR2 SYGVKD. The CDR3 here is CATKWAPYNEQFF. In DNA, the CDR3 is TGTGCCACCAAATGGGCGCCTTACAATGAGCAGTTCTTC.

The V gene is TRBV28, the J gene TRBJ1-6, with D hard to call. This CDR3 comprises 14 residues. Germline assignment: CDR1 MDHEN and CDR2 SYDVKM. V dropped 11 bases and J dropped 0 bases, with 11 bases sitting between them. CDR3 residues: CAAARSSYNSPLHF. CDR3 DNA sequence: TGTGCCGCGGCAAGAAGCTCCTATAATTCACCCCTCCACTTT.

J is TRBJ2-1 and V is TRBV28; 11 bases are a match to TRBD2. The CDR3 covers 17 residues. Trimming took 6 bases from V and 10 from J; bases not matched to a gene: 17. From germline, CDR1 is MDHEN and CDR2 SYDVKM. As DNA, the CDR3 is TGTGCCAGCAGCTCAATGCCGGGACTAGCGGATCAGTGGGAGCAGTTCTTC. Its protein is CASSSMPGLADQWEQFF.

As to this clonotype: Its ends do not fully match the called genes, so a read error is possible. The chain has TRBV12-3 or TRBV12-4 and TRBJ2-3; TRBD1 matches at 8 bases. The CDR3 is 15 amino acids. The CDR3 loop is CASSDGQGNTDAQYF. The DNA for the CDR3 is TGTGCCAGCAGTGACGGACAGGGTAACACAGATGCGCAGTATTTT.

The V call is TRBV6-5, the J call TRBJ2-5; 8 positions match TRBD2. V lost 0 bases and J lost 7; bases outside the gene matches: 4. CDR3 size: 14 residues. Germline CDR1 MNHEY, CDR2 SVGAGI. This CDR3 is CASSYSSGRGTQYF. The CDR3 DNA reads TGTGCCAGCAGTTACTCGAGCGGGAGAGGGACCCAGTACTTC.

In its sample, this clonotype was seen a few times. The V gene is TRBV27, the J gene TRBJ1-2; D possibly corresponds to TRBD1 (6 bases). Germline assignment: CDR1 MNHEY and CDR2 SMNVEV (reference sequence). V was clipped by 2 bases and J by 3 bases, with 25 bases between them. The CDR3 contains 19 residues. CDR3 residues: CASSLRGGATQGQDYGYTF. The CDR3 DNA reads TGTGCCAGCAGTTTAAGGGGAGGGGCGACACAGGGACAAGACTATGGCTACACCTTC.

The chain links TRBV11-2 to TRBJ2-1; TRBD2 agrees at 8 bases. This CDR3 is 15 amino acids long. The V gene's germline CDR1 is SGHAT and CDR2 FQNNGV. J gave up 3 bases and V 7 bases, and 8 bases lay outside the gene matches. CDR3 sequence (DNA): TGTGCCAGCACCGAACTAGCGGAGAACTACAATGAGCAGTTCTTC. Encoded protein: CASTELAENYNEQFF.

About this clonotype: This sequence may be a read error, since a much larger clone differs from it by one base. This rearrangement joins TRBV7-9 to TRBJ2-1, with 11 bases matching TRBD2. Trimming cost V 5 bases and J 8 bases; bases outside gene matches: 20. The CDR3 consists of 19 residues. CDR1 and CDR2 (germline): SEHNR, FQNEAQ (reference sequence). This CDR3 reads CASSPPSTSGTVYHDEQFF. CDR3 nucleotide sequence: TGTGCCAGCAGCCCCCCCTCGACTAGCGGGACAGTATATCACGATGAGCAGTTCTTC.